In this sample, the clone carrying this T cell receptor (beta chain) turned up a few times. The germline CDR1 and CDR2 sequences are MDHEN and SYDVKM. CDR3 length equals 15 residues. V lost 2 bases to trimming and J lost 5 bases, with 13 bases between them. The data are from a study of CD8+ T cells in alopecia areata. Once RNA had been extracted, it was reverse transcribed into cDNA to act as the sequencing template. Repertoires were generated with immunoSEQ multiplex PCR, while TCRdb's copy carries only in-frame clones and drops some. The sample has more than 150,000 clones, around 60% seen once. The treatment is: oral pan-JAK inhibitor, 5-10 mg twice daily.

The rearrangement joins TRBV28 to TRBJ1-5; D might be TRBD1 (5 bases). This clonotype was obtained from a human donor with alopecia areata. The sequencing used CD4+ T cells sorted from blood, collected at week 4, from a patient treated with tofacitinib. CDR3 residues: CASSLRWGEDQPQHF. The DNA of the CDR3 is TGTGCCAGCAGTTTACGGTGGGGGGAGGATCAGCCCCAGCATTTT.